This passage covers 28 T cell receptor beta chains from one sample sequenced in a study of beta chain features in type 1 diabetes. What was sequenced were expressed TCRB transcripts, since all of the isolated RNA had been reverse transcribed. Sequencing used immunoSEQ multiplex PCR; TCRdb keeps in-frame clones, though not all of them. The sample lists 300,000 or so clones; 7% to 9% were seen once. Sequenced input: central memory CD4+ T cells from blood. These receptors all come from a woman under 30 in good health.

The sample holds a few counts of this clone. The chain couples TRBV29-1 to TRBJ2-7, with 8 positions matching TRBD1. V was clipped by 3 bases and J by 1 base; unmatched bases: 8. The CDR3 runs 15 residues. Germline V gives CDR1 SQVTM, CDR2 ANQGSEA. This CDR3 is CSVDQGTGRSYEQYF. CDR3 in DNA: TGCAGCGTTGACCAGGGGACAGGACGATCCTACGAGCAGTACTTC.

The genes are TRBV20-1 and TRBJ2-2; D is uncertain. V was pared by 4 bases and J by 5 bases, with 5 bases between. From germline, CDR1 is DFQATT and CDR2 SNEGSKA (reference sequence). This CDR3 has 11 amino acids. The CDR3 coding sequence is TGCAGTGCTATAGGTACCGGGGAGCTGTTTTTT. Translating it yields CSAIGTGELFF.

The genes are TRBV4-3 and TRBJ2-3; perhaps TRBD1 as D (6 bases). This CDR3 region has 16 residues. CDR1 is LGHNA and CDR2 is YSLEER in the germline V gene. V lost 0 bases and J 3 bases, leaving 13 bases between the germline ends. CDR3 protein: CASSQDFRGRTDTQYF. Here the CDR3 DNA reads TGCGCCAGCAGCCAAGATTTCAGGGGAAGGACAGATACGCAGTATTTT.

This chain links TRBV6-5 with TRBJ2-3; 7 bases match TRBD1. Per germline, CDR1 MNHEY and CDR2 SVGAGI. This CDR3 contains 14 residues. V gave up 6 bases and J gave up 2 bases; unmatched junction bases: 5. The CDR3: CASRYRGPTDTQYF. In nucleotides, the CDR3 is TGTGCCAGCAGGTACAGGGGACCCACAGATACGCAGTATTTT.

On this clone itself: Other DNA sequences from this sample encode an identical CDR3 as well. The chain is built from TRBV7-2 and TRBJ2-7, with no clear D. V lost 4 bases, J lost 3 bases, and 7 bases lay in between. The CDR3 is 12 amino acids. Germline V CDR1 and CDR2: SGHTA, FQGNSA. The CDR3 region has the DNA TGTGCCAGCAGCTCACAAGGCTACGAGCAGTACTTC. Its translation is CASSSQGYEQYF. The complete variable domain, with remaining parts taken from reference TRBV7-2 and TRBJ2-7, reads GAGVSQSPSNKVTEKGKDVELRCDPISGHTALYWYRQSLGQGLEFLIYFQGNSAPDKSGLPSDRFSAERTGGSVSTLTIQRTQQEDSAVYLCASSSQGYEQYFGPGTRLTVT.

A note on this clone: This clone may be a read error of a much larger clone one base away. The chain is built from TRBV11-2 and TRBJ2-6; D is unresolved. The V end was cut by 2 bases, the J end by 2 bases, with 1 base between. Germline assignment: CDR1 SGHAT and CDR2 FQNNGV. The CDR3 length is 13 residues. The CDR3 is CASSLPGANVLTF. The CDR3 DNA sequence: TGTGCCAGCAGCTTACCTGGGGCCAACGTCCTGACTTTC.

This clone was observed a few times. The chain joins TRBV28 to TRBJ1-1, with D hard to call. CDR3 length: 11 amino acids. The ends were cut back, 7 bases at V and 2 bases at J, with 5 bases in the middle. CDR1 MDHEN and CDR2 SYDVKM come from the germline V gene. CDR3 coding DNA: TGTGCCAGCATGCTTAACACTGAAGCTTTCTTT. Translating it yields CASMLNTEAFF.

About this clone: Other DNA variants within this sample encode the same CDR3. This chain uses TRBV18 with TRBJ1-2; a weak D match, TRBD1 (6 bases). CDR3 length equals 13 residues. Germline V gene data show CDR1 as KGHSH and CDR2 as LQKENI. V was pared by 1 base and J by 6 bases, with 9 bases between. The CDR3 spells CASSPRSGDGYTF. The CDR3 DNA sequence: TGTGCCAGCTCACCACGGTCAGGGGATGGCTACACCTTC.

This clone was seen more than once but under ten times. The chain couples TRBV6-5 to TRBJ1-2; D is ambiguous. This CDR3 comprises 15 residues. With 7 bases removed from V and 0 bases from J, the gap between germline ends came to 15 bases. Looked up from germline, CDR1 is MNHEY and CDR2 is SVGAGI. The CDR3 protein is CASTPNGVTNYGYTF. In DNA, the CDR3 is TGTGCCAGCACCCCGAATGGTGTTACTAACTATGGCTACACCTTC.

The chain couples TRBV5-6 to TRBJ2-5; D is uncertain. CDR1 is SGHDT and CDR2 is YYEEEE in the germline V gene. V lost 0 bases and J lost 4, with 4 bases in between. The CDR3 is made up of 12 amino acids. The CDR3 spells CASSLVGETQYF. CDR3 bases: TGTGCCAGCAGCTTGGTAGGAGAGACCCAGTACTTC.

This sequence joins TRBV18 and TRBJ2-3, with 10 bases that match TRBD2. With V trimmed by 0 bases and J by 0 bases, 0 bases remained unmatched. The CDR3 is 16 residues long. In germline, CDR1 is KGHSH, CDR2 LQKENI. CDR3 in amino acids: CASSPPTSGSTDTQYF. The CDR3 DNA follows: TGTGCCAGCTCACCACCGACTAGCGGGAGCACAGATACGCAGTATTTT.

Concerning this clone: A far larger clone is off by one base, so a read error is likely. The chain recombines TRBV6-1 with TRBJ2-6, with 7 bases fitting TRBD1. CDR3 length: 17 amino acids. J gave up 0 bases and V 4 bases, and 6 bases lay outside the gene matches. Looked up from germline, CDR1 is MNHNS and CDR2 is SASEGT. The CDR3 DNA reads TGTGCCAGCAGTGTCCAGGGGGTAAGCTCTGGGGCCAACGTCCTGACTTTC. Translated: CASSVQGVSSGANVLTF.

This clone was found a few times. The chain combines TRBV7-3 with TRBJ1-1; no firm D call. The germline gives CDR1 SGHTA, CDR2 FQGTGA. The V end lost 0 bases, the J end lost 7 bases, and 9 bases lay between the germline ends. This CDR3 is built from 13 residues. CDR3 protein: CASSLTSQSEAFF. CDR3 bases: TGTGCCAGCAGCTTAACTTCCCAGAGTGAAGCTTTCTTT.

This clone was counted between two and nine times. The chain couples TRBV11-2 to TRBJ2-6, with unresolved D. Germline CDR1 SGHAT, CDR2 FQNNGV. V lost 2 bases, J lost 1 base, and 3 bases lay in between. The CDR3 totals 14 residues. CDR3 in amino acids: CASSLISGANVLTF. In nucleotides, the CDR3 is TGTGCCAGCAGCTTAATATCTGGGGCCAACGTCCTGACTTTC. Looking up the rest from reference TRBV11-2 and TRBJ2-6 gives the full variable domain: EAGVAQSPRYKIIEKRQSVAFWCNPISGHATLYWYQQILGQGPKLLIQFQNNGVVDDSQLPKDRFSAERLKGVDSTLKIQPAKLEDSAVYLCASSLISGANVLTFGAGSRLTVL.

The chain employs TRBV25-1 and TRBJ2-4; 9 bases line up with TRBD2. CDR3 length: 16 amino acids. J lost 7 bases, V lost 3 bases, and 10 bases had no gene match. The germline gives CDR1 MGHDK, CDR2 SYGVNS. The CDR3 nucleotides read TGTGCCAGCAGTGATCGAGCGGGAGGAAGGGGGAACATTCAGTACTTC. Its protein is CASSDRAGGRGNIQYF.

There are a few counts of this clone. This chain joins TRBV2 and TRBJ2-1; TRBD2 aligns across 12 bases. J was trimmed by 10 bases and V by 9 bases; bases with no gene match: 13. The germline CDR1 and CDR2 sequences are SNHLY and FYNNEI. The CDR3 runs to 15 residues. The CDR3 loop is CASVRGTSGWEEQFF. As DNA, the CDR3 is TGTGCCAGTGTGCGGGGGACTAGCGGGTGGGAAGAGCAGTTCTTC.

The chain employs TRBV19 and TRBJ2-2; 7 bases map to TRBD2. V trimming: 3 bases; J trimming: 5 bases; junction bases outside the gene matches: 6. Germline V lookup: CDR1 LNHDA, CDR2 SQIVND (reference sequence). The length of the CDR3 is 15 residues. The CDR3 DNA follows: TGTGCCAGTAGTATTCTCCGGGGGGAAACCGGGGAGCTGTTTTTT. Protein product: CASSILRGETGELFF.

This clone has just a few counts. V usage is TRBV14 and J usage is TRBJ2-2; TRBD2 agrees at 7 bases. Germline CDR1 is SGHDN and CDR2 is FVKESK. The CDR3 is made up of 17 amino acids. V was clipped by 4 bases and J by 3 bases; unmatched bases: 11. The chain's CDR3 is CASSLQMTSQDTGELFF. CDR3 DNA sequence: TGTGCCAGCAGCCTGCAAATGACTAGCCAAGACACCGGGGAGCTGTTTTTT.

This clone was detected a few times. The chain couples TRBV18 to TRBJ2-7, with D perhaps TRBD1 (5 bases). The ends were cut back, 2 bases at V and 1 base at J, with 9 bases in the middle. The CDR3 extends over 14 amino acids. From germline, CDR1 is KGHSH and CDR2 LQKENI. The CDR3 DNA is TGTGCCAGCTCACCAGCTCGACAGTCCTACGAGCAGTACTTC. Translating it yields CASSPARQSYEQYF.

This clone was seen repeatedly, ten times or more. The chain employs TRBV18 and TRBJ2-3; the D gene could be TRBD1 or TRBD2 (5 bases each). The CDR3 consists of 16 residues. The V and J ends lost 3 bases and 1 base respectively, with 14 bases between them. Germline CDR1 is KGHSH and CDR2 is LQKENI. CDR3 sequence (DNA): TGTGCCAGCTCACCCGGGACGAGGGGTGGCACAGATACGCAGTATTTT. This codes for CASSPGTRGGTDTQYF. The full variable domain, completed using reference TRBV18 and TRBJ2-3, is NAGVMQNPRHLVRRRGQEARLRCSPMKGHSHVYWYRQLPEEGLKFMVYLQKENIIDESGMPKERFSAEFPKEGPSILRIQQVVRGDSAAYFCASSPGTRGGTDTQYFGPGTRLTVL.

This clone showed up just once. V is TRBV11-2 and J is TRBJ2-2, with no clear D. The CDR3 runs 14 residues. Trimming left V 0 bases short and J 6 bases short, with 8 bases between. Germline loops: CDR1 SGHAT, CDR2 FQNNGV. The CDR3 DNA reads as TGTGCCAGCAGCTTAGATCGTGTCCCCGGGGAGCTGTTTTTT. The encoded protein is CASSLDRVPGELFF.

In this sample, this clone turned up a few times. The chain couples TRBV7-2 to TRBJ2-7; D unclear. The CDR3 runs 13 residues. CDR1 and CDR2 (germline): SGHTA, FQGNSA. The V end was cut by 2 bases, the J end by 4 bases, with 9 bases between. CDR3 nucleotides: TGTGCCAGCAGCTTACACGGCGATTACGAGCAGTACTTC. This codes for CASSLHGDYEQYF.

The genes are TRBV28 and TRBJ2-7; 7 bases align to TRBD2. The CDR3 sequence is 12 residues long. In germline, CDR1 is MDHEN, CDR2 SYDVKM. Germline trimming cut 3 bases from V and 8 bases from J; bases unmatched to any gene: 4. The CDR3 sequence: CASSLWEGQQYF. Written as DNA, the CDR3 is TGTGCCAGCAGTTTGTGGGAGGGCCAGCAGTACTTC.

The rearrangement uses TRBV6-6 and TRBJ2-7, with 7 nucleotides matching TRBD1. Germline-derived CDR1 and CDR2 are MNHNY and SVGAGI (reference sequence). Trimming at V came to 2 bases and at J to 3 bases, leaving 10 bases not matched to a gene. This CDR3 is built from 16 residues. The CDR3 here is CASSYDLQGTFYEQYF. The CDR3 bases are TGTGCCAGCAGTTACGACCTACAGGGGACCTTCTACGAGCAGTACTTC.

The gene calls are TRBV9 and TRBJ2-5; D is possibly TRBD2 (6 bases). V gave up 0 bases and J gave up 1 base, with 10 bases separating them. The CDR3 loop spans 15 amino acids. Germline assignment: CDR1 SGDLS and CDR2 YYNGEE. DNA for the CDR3: TGTGCCAGCAGCGTAGGAGGAGGGCCCCAAGAGACCCAGTACTTC. Its translation is CASSVGGGPQETQYF.

Many counts were recorded for this clone. The rearrangement joins TRBV11-1 to TRBJ2-5; D is unresolved. Trimming shortened V by 2 bases and J by 0 bases, and 4 bases separated the two germline ends. The germline V gene encodes CDR1 SGHAT and CDR2 FQDESV (reference sequence). The CDR3 is made up of 13 amino acids. The CDR3 here is CASSLWNQETQYF. CDR3 bases: TGTGCCAGCAGCTTATGGAACCAAGAGACCCAGTACTTC.

V and J are TRBV7-2 and TRBJ2-1; possible D gene TRBD1, 7 bases. The V end was cut by 5 bases, the J end by 3 bases, with 11 bases between. The CDR3 loop spans 14 amino acids. From germline, CDR1 is SGHTA and CDR2 FQGNSA. The CDR3 spells CASSQGGNYNEQFF. The CDR3 DNA reads as TGTGCCAGCAGCCAGGGGGGAAACTACAATGAGCAGTTCTTC.

This clone was found a few times. This sequence joins TRBV5-4 and TRBJ2-5; D gene unclear. The CDR3 is 14 amino acids. Germline CDR1 SGHNT, CDR2 YYREEE (reference sequence). Trimming shortened V by 0 bases and J by 3 bases, and 9 bases separated the two germline ends. CDR3 in amino acids: CASSLERTEETQYF. As DNA, the CDR3 is TGTGCCAGCAGCTTGGAGAGGACGGAAGAGACCCAGTACTTC.